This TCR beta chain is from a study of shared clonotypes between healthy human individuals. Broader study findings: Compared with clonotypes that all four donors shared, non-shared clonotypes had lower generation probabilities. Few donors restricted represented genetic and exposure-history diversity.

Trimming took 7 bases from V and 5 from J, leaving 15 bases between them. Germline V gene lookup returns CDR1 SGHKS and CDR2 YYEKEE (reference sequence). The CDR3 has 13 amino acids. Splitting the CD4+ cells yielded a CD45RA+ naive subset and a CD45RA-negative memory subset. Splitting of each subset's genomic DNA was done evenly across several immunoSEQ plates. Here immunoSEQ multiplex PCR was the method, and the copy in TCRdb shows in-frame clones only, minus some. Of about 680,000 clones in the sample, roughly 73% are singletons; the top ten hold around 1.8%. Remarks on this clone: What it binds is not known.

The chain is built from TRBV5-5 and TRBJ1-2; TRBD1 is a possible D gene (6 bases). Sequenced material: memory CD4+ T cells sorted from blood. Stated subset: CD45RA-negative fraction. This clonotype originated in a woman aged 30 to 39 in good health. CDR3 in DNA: TGTGCCAGCCGGGATAGGCAGGGGTATGGCTACACCTTC. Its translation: CASRDRQGYGYTF.